The 3 T cell receptor beta chains reported below all come from one sample, sequenced in a study of cytomegalovirus exposure and HLA in healthy donors. Use of 60 Vbeta and 13 Jbeta primers characterized the PCR. The data were produced by immunoSEQ multiplex PCR, yet TCRdb's version contains in-frame clones alone and is incomplete. The table lists approximately 150,000 clones, about 65% of them singletons, with 3.5% to 5.5% in the top ten. The source material was PBMCs. These receptors were taken from a young woman in good health and CMV-seropositive.

In its sample, this clone was seen a few times. The chain uses TRBV6-5 and TRBJ2-5, with a weak D call TRBD1 (5 bases). Matching the DNA end better, TRBJ2-7 makes the J call doubtful. This CDR3 is built from 14 residues. CDR1 is MNHEY, CDR2 SVGAGI, per germline. CDR3 DNA: TGTGCCAGCAGTAAACAGGTTGTGCCATACGAGCAGTACTTC. This encodes CASSKQVVPYEQYF.

This clone showed up just a few times. V and J are TRBV9 and TRBJ2-3; a possible D gene is TRBD1 (5 bases). Germline V gene lookup returns CDR1 SGDLS and CDR2 YYNGEE. V lost 0 bases to trimming and J lost 7 bases, with 9 bases between them. The CDR3 is 13 residues long. The CDR3 bases are TGTGCCAGCAGCGTAGATTCGGACAATACGCAGTATTTT. Its translation: CASSVDSDNTQYF.

The V call is TRBV5-1, the J call TRBJ2-1; 9 bases match TRBD1. From germline, CDR1 is SGHRS and CDR2 YFSETQ. The J segment lost 1 base and the V segment lost 4 bases, leaving 3 bases of the junction unmatched. The CDR3 is 15 amino acids. The CDR3 DNA follows: TGCGCCAGCAGCGTAGGGACAGGGTCCTACAATGAGCAGTTCTTC. This translates into CASSVGTGSYNEQFF. The full variable domain, in which reference TRBV5-1 and TRBJ2-1 provide the parts outside the CDR3, is KAGVTQTPRYLIKTRGQQVTLSCSPISGHRSVSWYQQTPGQGLQFLFEYFSETQRNKGNFPGRFSGRQFSNSRSEMNVSTLELGDSALYLCASSVGTGSYNEQFFGPGTRLTVL.